This T cell receptor beta chain is drawn from a study of cytomegalovirus exposure and HLA in healthy donors. These donors counted as nominally healthy when sampled, but unrecorded immune exposures were likely. V lost 6 bases and J lost 2, with 8 bases in between. This CDR3 has 12 residues. Germline values: CDR1 SGHTS, CDR2 YDEGEE. Study-level results: More clonal expansion characterized HLA-associated TCR beta chains than equally common others in a later analysis. The authors reported that TCR beta sequences could predict HLA-A and HLA-B alleles. These predictions were accurate for most subjects in the first cohort.

Concerning this clone itself: The target antigen is unknown.

PCR was performed using 60 Vbeta and 13 Jbeta primers. Original methodology: Roughly 80 million unique TCR beta chains, roughly 12 million shared, were counted in a later analysis. This table comes from immunoSEQ multiplex PCR, and its TCRdb copy is limited to in-frame clones, with some not included. The DNA gave D and trimming, while V, J and clone size come from that table. This table has approximately 150,000 clones, 76% appearing once. This receptor was obtained from a male donor in good health and CMV-seronegative. The chain employs TRBV5-8 and TRBJ1-1; D unresolved. The sample consisted of PBMCs. The CDR3 here is CASMRANTEAFF. Here the CDR3 DNA reads TGTGCCAGCATGCGGGCCAACACTGAAGCTTTCTTT.